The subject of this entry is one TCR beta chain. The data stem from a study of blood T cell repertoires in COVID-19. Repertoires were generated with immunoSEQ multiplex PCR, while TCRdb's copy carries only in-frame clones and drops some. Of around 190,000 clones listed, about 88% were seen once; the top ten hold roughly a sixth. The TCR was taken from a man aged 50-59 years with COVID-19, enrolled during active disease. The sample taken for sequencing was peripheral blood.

Here the CDR3 DNA reads TGTGCCAGCAGCGTATGGTCCGGGATGAACACTGAAGCTTTCTTT. Protein: CASSVWSGMNTEAFF. The chain carries TRBV9 and TRBJ1-1; D is uncertain. V was trimmed by 1 base and J by 0 bases, leaving 10 bases between them. The CDR3 consists of 15 residues. CDR1 is SGDLS and CDR2 is YYNGEE in the germline V gene.